This T cell receptor beta chain was found in a study of blood T cell repertoires in COVID-19. Cohort placement rested on clinical history that participants reported themselves. In this sample, this clone turned up a few times. Trimming left V 0 bases short and J 0 bases short, with 8 bases between. The CDR3 totals 15 residues. Germline CDR1 is SGHRS and CDR2 is YFSETQ. Clones were read by immunoSEQ multiplex PCR, and TCRdb kept only the in-frame ones, dropping some. The profile shows nearly 200,000 clones, roughly nine tenths of them singletons. The clonotype was recovered from a woman under 30 who had recovered from COVID-19. The chain couples TRBV5-1 to TRBJ2-3; the D gene is possibly TRBD2 (5 bases). Sequenced input: PBMCs or T cells enriched from blood (not recorded which). CDR3 region: CASSLGLASTDTQYF. In DNA, the CDR3 is TGCGCCAGCAGCTTGGGGTTAGCGAGCACAGATACGCAGTATTTT. Variable domain in full (rest from reference TRBV5-1 and TRBJ2-3): KAGVTQTPRYLIKTRGQQVTLSCSPISGHRSVSWYQQTPGQGLQFLFEYFSETQRNKGNFPGRFSGRQFSNSRSEMNVSTLELGDSALYLCASSLGLASTDTQYFGPGTRLTVL.